Below are 10 T cell receptor beta chains sequenced from a single sample in a study of blood T cell repertoires in COVID-19. The data were produced by immunoSEQ multiplex PCR, yet TCRdb's version contains in-frame clones alone and is incomplete. The data show roughly 390,000 clones, with more than 70% seen just once and roughly 10% held by the top ten. Source material: peripheral blood. These receptors were collected from a woman aged 30 to 39 with COVID-19, enrolled during active disease.

This chain connects TRBV15 to TRBJ2-3; a weak D match, TRBD2 (6 bases). The CDR3 covers 16 residues. The V end was cut by 5 bases, the J end by 2 bases, with 17 bases between. CDR1 and CDR2 (germline): LNHNV, YYDKDF (reference sequence). CDR3 protein: CATSLTFSGYTDTQYF. CDR3 DNA: TGTGCCACCAGCCTAACCTTTAGCGGATACACAGATACGCAGTATTTT.

A word on this clone: Other DNA sequences from this sample encode an identical CDR3 as well. J is TRBJ2-1 and V is TRBV4-2; D possibly corresponds to TRBD1 (5 bases). Germline CDR1 reads LGHNA; CDR2 reads YNFKEQ. The CDR3 runs 16 residues. Deletions cut 0 bases from V and 0 bases from J, with 9 bases between. CDR3 region: CASSQDPGISYNEQFF. In DNA form, the CDR3 reads TGTGCCAGCAGCCAAGATCCAGGGATCTCCTACAATGAGCAGTTCTTC.

The V and J genes are TRBV11-2 and TRBJ2-7; D might be TRBD2 (5 bases). The CDR3 length is 16 residues. With 7 bases removed from V and 2 bases from J, the gap between germline ends came to 21 bases. Germline lookup yields CDR1 SGHAT and CDR2 FQNNGV. CDR3 nucleotide sequence: TGTGCCAGCAACCCTAGCCAGTCAGAAGGCGCCTACGAGCAGTACTTC. Residues: CASNPSQSEGAYEQYF.

Here the CDR3 reads CATSPDGVRETQYF. In nucleotides, the CDR3 is TGTGCCACCAGTCCAGACGGGGTCCGAGAGACCCAGTACTTC. The rearrangement links TRBV24-1 to TRBJ2-5; tentatively, D is TRBD2 (5 bases). CDR3 length equals 14 residues. Per the germline V gene, CDR1 is KGHDR and CDR2 is SFDVKD. V was clipped by 6 bases and J by 4 bases, with 14 bases between them.

About this clone: Other nucleotide sequences in the sample specify the same CDR3. The rearrangement links TRBV7-9 to TRBJ2-1, with 12 bases aligning to TRBD2. This CDR3 spans 15 amino acids. Per the germline V gene, CDR1 is SEHNR and CDR2 is FQNEAQ (reference sequence). Trimming took 5 bases from V and 5 from J; bases not matched to a gene: 4. The CDR3 sequence: CASSPRTSGNNEQFF. The CDR3 region has the DNA TGTGCCAGCAGCCCTAGGACTAGCGGGAACAATGAGCAGTTCTTC.

This chain uses TRBV24-1 with TRBJ2-2; 8 nucleotides line up with TRBD2. The germline CDR1 and CDR2 sequences are KGHDR and SFDVKD. CDR3 size: 14 residues. The junction had 4 bases not matched to a gene; V was cut back by 7 bases and J by 4 bases. The CDR3 nucleotides read TGTGCCACCAGAGGACTAGCCACCACCGGGGAGCTGTTTTTT. Its translation is CATRGLATTGELFF.

J is TRBJ2-1 and V is TRBV4-3; 15 bases are shared with TRBD2. V shed 3 bases, J shed 2 bases, and the junction held 8 bases outside the gene matches. This CDR3 region has 19 residues. Germline V gene sequence: CDR1 LGHNA, CDR2 YSLEER. This chain's CDR3 is CASSHGTSGRFGTYNEQFF. In DNA, the CDR3 is TGCGCCAGCAGCCACGGGACTAGCGGGAGGTTCGGCACCTACAATGAGCAGTTCTTC.

This clone was counted a few times. The gene calls are TRBV7-8 and TRBJ2-5; a possible D gene is TRBD1 (6 bases). Germline V CDR1 and CDR2: SGHVS, FQNEAQ. Trimming removed 1 base from V and 0 bases from J, with 12 bases in between. The CDR3 runs 16 residues. The CDR3 DNA is TGTGCCAGCAGCTTAGGCGCCAGGGGACACCAAGAGACCCAGTACTTC. This sequence encodes CASSLGARGHQETQYF.

This clone was detected a few times. The chain has TRBV28 and TRBJ2-7; 9 bases align to TRBD2. Trimming took 5 bases from V and 6 from J; bases not matched to a gene: 11. From germline, CDR1 is MDHEN and CDR2 SYDVKM. CDR3 length: 15 amino acids. Here the CDR3 reads CASSTVRLAGREQYF. In nucleotides, the CDR3 is TGTGCCAGCAGTACTGTGAGGCTAGCGGGACGCGAGCAGTACTTC.

The V call is TRBV9, the J call TRBJ2-1; 8 nucleotides line up with TRBD2. The V gene's germline CDR1 is SGDLS and CDR2 YYNGEE. V was clipped by 1 base and J by 9 bases; unmatched bases: 9. The CDR3 runs 15 residues. The CDR3, as DNA: TGTGCCAGCAGCGTATATGGGACTAGTCGGACTGAGCAGTTCTTC. Amino acid sequence: CASSVYGTSRTEQFF.